Included here is one TCR beta chain sequence, with context. This sample was taken from a study of blood T cell repertoires in COVID-19. About the study: Material from acute and convalescent COVID-19 was sourced from the United States, Italy and Spain. The cDNA or gDNA used as material had been derived from T cells, B-cell-depleted T cells, or PBMCs.

In the authors' workflow: It was from reference gene primer amplification that nucleated cell counts were estimated. Sequencing used immunoSEQ multiplex PCR; TCRdb keeps in-frame clones, though not all of them. D and trimming were read from the DNA, whereas the V and J calls and clone size are those reported in that table. The repertoire holds 200,000 to 250,000 clones, with 85% as singletons. V lost 4 bases and J lost 6; bases outside the gene matches: 7. This CDR3 is built from 16 residues. Germline CDR1 is KGHDR and CDR2 is SFDVKD. The chain employs TRBV24-1 and TRBJ2-2; TRBD1 matches at 10 bases. The receptor was derived from a woman in her forties or fifties with acute COVID-19. Sequenced: PBMCs or T cells enriched from blood (not recorded which). The CDR3 spells CATSDRGQGRPGELFF. CDR3 in DNA: TGTGCCACCAGTGACCGGGGACAGGGGAGGCCCGGGGAGCTGTTTTTT.